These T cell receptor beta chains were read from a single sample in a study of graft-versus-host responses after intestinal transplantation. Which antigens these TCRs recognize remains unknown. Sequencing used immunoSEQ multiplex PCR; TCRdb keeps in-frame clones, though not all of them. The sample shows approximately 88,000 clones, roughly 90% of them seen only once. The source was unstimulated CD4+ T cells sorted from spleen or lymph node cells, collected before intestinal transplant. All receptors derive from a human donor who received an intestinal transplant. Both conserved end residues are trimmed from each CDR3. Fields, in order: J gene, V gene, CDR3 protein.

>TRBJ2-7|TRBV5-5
ASSLVMTGGDT
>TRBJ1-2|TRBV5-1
ASSLEGANYGYT
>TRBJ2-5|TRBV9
ASSVGTSGGAETQY
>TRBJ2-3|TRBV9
ASSVAVTSWGTDTQY
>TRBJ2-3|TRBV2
ASSGLAGVADTQY
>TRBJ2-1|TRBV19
ASTTSGGTHNEQF
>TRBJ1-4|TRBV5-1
ASSLGGTDEKLF
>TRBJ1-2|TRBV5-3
ARSFRDWNYGYT
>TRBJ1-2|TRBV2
ASSTGENYGYT
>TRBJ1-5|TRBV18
ASSLGGLDQPQH
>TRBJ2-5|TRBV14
ASSHTKETQY
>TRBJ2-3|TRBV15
ATSPRGGTDTQY
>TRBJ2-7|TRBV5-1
ASKRGSSYEQY
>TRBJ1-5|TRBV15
ATSRLRDTDQPQH
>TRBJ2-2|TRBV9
ASSVQGLANTGELF
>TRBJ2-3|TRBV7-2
ASSLASSGGADTQY
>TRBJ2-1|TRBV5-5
ASSLVRGAFGDEQF
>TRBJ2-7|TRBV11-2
ASSLAILGTAYEQY
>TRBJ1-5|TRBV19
ASSIDRGGNANQPQH
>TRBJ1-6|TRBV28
ASSPQGLPLH
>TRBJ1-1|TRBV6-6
ASSPGTVNTEAF
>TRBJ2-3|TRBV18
ASSPRRINTDTQY
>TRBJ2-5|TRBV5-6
ASTEYPGGRETQY